This TCR beta chain originates from a study of neurological immune-mediated disorders. This clonotype was seen many times. TCRdb processed the 5' RACE reads anew with MiXCR; each CDR3 protein has one entry. Of fewer than 75,000 distinct CDR3 sequences in the sample, roughly 3.2% were seen once. The specimen sequenced was PBMCs. This TCR came from a man aged 35-49 years with multiple sclerosis.

CDR3 protein: CASTAGGPFALTDTQYF. In nucleotides, the CDR3 is TGCGCCAGCACTGCGGGGGGGCCTTTTGCCTTAACAGATACGCAGTATTTT. The J gene is TRBJ2-3, the V gene TRBV10-2; 9 bases fit TRBD2. Losses at the gene ends were 7 bases for V and 3 bases for J; bases not matched to a gene: 14. The CDR3 consists of 17 residues. Germline V gives CDR1 WSHSY, CDR2 SAAADI.